Listed here are 25 T cell receptor beta chains from one sample, sequenced in a study of CD8 T cells in ankylosing spondylitis. Study-level findings and limits: A TCR beta motif made of fewer than ten highly homologous variants seemed typical of ankylosing spondylitis blood.

A single record per CDR3 protein comes from TCRdb applying MiXCR to the 5' RACE reads. The sample consists of about 420,000 distinct CDR3 sequences, around 24% of them appearing once. These receptors' targets are unknown. Sample: blood, either unsorted or a sorted T cell fraction (not recorded which). All receptors derive from a male donor with ankylosing spondylitis.

This clonotype occurred many times. The chain couples TRBV5-1 to TRBJ2-1, with D perhaps TRBD1 or TRBD2 (5 bases each). Trimming took off 1 base at V and 4 bases at J, with 9 bases between the two ends. Per the germline V gene, CDR1 is SGHRS and CDR2 is YFSETQ. This CDR3 contains 14 residues. Written as DNA, the CDR3 is TGCGCCAGCAGCTTGCAGGGACGATACAATGAGCAGTTCTTC. It is translated as CASSLQGRYNEQFF.

This clonotype was seen many times. CDR3 sequence: CSGDYTPGTQYF. CDR3 DNA sequence: TGCAGTGGGGACTACACTCCGGGGACCCAGTACTTC. This chain uses TRBV20-1 with TRBJ2-5; 7 positions agree with TRBD2. V gave up 7 bases and J gave up 7 bases; unmatched junction bases: 9. The CDR3 contains 12 residues. Germline V CDR1 and CDR2: DFQATT, SNEGSKA (reference sequence).

This clonotype was observed a handful of times. The chain combines TRBV6-2 or TRBV6-3 with TRBJ1-1; the D gene is possibly TRBD1 (6 bases). CDR3 length: 15 residues. V was cut by 8 bases and J by 0 bases, with 16 bases left in between. Germline V gene sequence: CDR1 MNHEY, CDR2 SVGEGT. In DNA form, the CDR3 reads TGTGCCAGCGCGCGGGGGCTGGGTATGAACACTGAAGCTTTCTTT. It yields the protein CASARGLGMNTEAFF.

CDR3 region: CASSLLQGVNEQFF. CDR3 bases: TGTGCCAGCAGCCTTTTACAGGGGGTCAATGAGCAGTTCTTC. This chain connects TRBV7-8 to TRBJ2-1, with 8 positions matching TRBD1. The germline V gene has CDR1 SGHVS and CDR2 FQNEAQ. The CDR3 totals 14 residues. The V gene end was trimmed by 5 bases and the J gene end by 6 bases; junction bases not matched to a gene: 6.

Ten or more counts support this clonotype. The CDR3 coding sequence is TGTGCCAGTAGCCCACAGGGTAAACACAATGAGCAGTTCTTC. Translated: CASSPQGKHNEQFF. The chain combines TRBV19 with TRBJ2-1; possibly TRBD1 for D (6 bases). CDR3 length equals 14 residues. Germline-derived CDR1 and CDR2 are LNHDA and SQIVND (reference sequence). V lost 6 bases, J lost 5 bases, and 14 bases lay in between.

This chain uses TRBV29-1 with TRBJ1-2, with D maybe TRBD1 (6 bases). The CDR3 is 13 amino acids. Trimming pared 5 bases from V and 0 bases from J, leaving 10 bases between. Germline V gene sequence: CDR1 SQVTM, CDR2 ANQGSEA. CDR3 coding DNA: TGCAGCGTTACAGGGCCAGCTAACTATGGCTACACCTTC. This codes for CSVTGPANYGYTF.

The rearrangement links TRBV7-3 to TRBJ2-2; D is undetermined. Germline lookup yields CDR1 SGHTA and CDR2 FQGTGA. Trimming stripped 4 bases from V and 8 bases from J, with 11 bases between. The CDR3 has 13 residues. For the CDR3, the DNA is TGTGCCAGCAGCTGGGCCCTCCAAGGGGAGCTGTTTTTT. It yields the protein CASSWALQGELFF.

This clonotype was detected only a few times. The chain is built from TRBV28 and TRBJ1-1; D remains unclear. Germline-derived CDR1 and CDR2 are MDHEN and SYDVKM. The V end lost 5 bases, the J end lost 1 base, and 17 bases lay between the germline ends. CDR3 length: 16 amino acids. The DNA for the CDR3 is TGTGCCAGCAGTCCTCCTATGATGGCCCAGAACACTGAAGCTTTCTTT. It codes for CASSPPMMAQNTEAFF.

This clonotype was picked up a small number of times. The chain combines TRBV6-5 with TRBJ2-7; D is perhaps TRBD1 or TRBD2 (6 bases each). V lost 2 bases and J 3 bases, leaving 11 bases between the germline ends. The CDR3 has 14 residues. Germline V CDR1 and CDR2: MNHEY, SVGAGI. The CDR3 loop reads CASSYQGTVYEQYF. The CDR3 DNA follows: TGTGCCAGCAGTTACCAGGGGACTGTCTACGAGCAGTACTTC.

This clonotype was seen a few times. The CDR3 nucleotides read TGCAGCGGGAGGACGGGGGATACGCAGTATTTT. It is translated as CSGRTGDTQYF. V gene TRBV29-1 combines with J gene TRBJ2-3, with a possible D match to TRBD2 (5 bases). Trimming took off 7 bases at V and 6 bases at J, with 11 bases between the two ends. Per germline, CDR1 SQVTM and CDR2 ANQGSEA. There are 11 residues in the CDR3.

This chain joins TRBV18 and TRBJ2-5; no clear D. CDR1 is KGHSH, CDR2 LQKENI, per germline. V lost 3 bases and J lost 4, with 9 bases in between. The CDR3 runs to 13 residues. The CDR3 sequence: CASSPILAETQYF. CDR3 sequence (DNA): TGTGCCAGCTCACCCATCTTGGCAGAGACCCAGTACTTC.

In its sample, this clonotype was seen a few times. V is TRBV5-1 and J is TRBJ2-5; a possible D gene is TRBD1 (6 bases). The CDR3 consists of 13 residues. Germline V gives CDR1 SGHRS, CDR2 YFSETQ. V gave up 5 bases and J gave up 3 bases, with 11 bases separating them. The CDR3 sequence: CASSRSGEETQYF. CDR3 in DNA: TGCGCCAGCAGTAGGTCAGGGGAAGAGACCCAGTACTTC.

This clonotype was detected a few times. This chain connects TRBV9 to TRBJ1-6; 9 nucleotides agree with TRBD1. The germline CDR1 and CDR2 sequences are SGDLS and YYNGEE. The V gene end was trimmed by 0 bases and the J gene end by 10 bases; junction bases not matched to a gene: 8. The CDR3 runs 16 residues. The CDR3 spells CASSVAMGQGLSPLHF. The CDR3 DNA reads TGTGCCAGCAGCGTAGCTATGGGACAGGGTTTATCACCCCTCCACTTT.

The CDR3 DNA is TGCAGTGCTAGCCACCCCCTAGCGGGCCGTTACAATGAGCAGTTCTTC. Protein: CSASHPLAGRYNEQFF. The chain carries TRBV20-1 and TRBJ2-1, with TRBD2 identical over 8 bases. CDR3 length: 16 amino acids. Germline CDR1 and CDR2: DFQATT and SNEGSKA (reference sequence). Trimming removed 3 bases from V and 4 bases from J; junction bases left unmatched: 11.

Only a few counts were recorded for this clonotype. The CDR3 loop is CASSFLSGVPSYNEQFF. In DNA, the CDR3 is TGTGCCAGCAGTTTCCTCAGCGGAGTCCCCTCCTACAATGAGCAGTTCTTC. This sequence joins TRBV12-3 or TRBV12-4 and TRBJ2-1; D is perhaps TRBD2 (5 bases). V was trimmed by 3 bases and J by 0 bases, leaving 15 bases between them. This CDR3 comprises 17 residues.

The chain recombines TRBV5-1 with TRBJ2-7, with D maybe TRBD1 (5 bases). This CDR3 has 15 residues. The germline CDR1 and CDR2 sequences are SGHRS and YFSETQ. V was clipped by 0 bases and J by 0 bases, with 10 bases between them. As DNA, the CDR3 is TGCGCCAGCAGCTTGGATAGGGGAAACTCCTACGAGCAGTACTTC. Amino acid sequence: CASSLDRGNSYEQYF.

The chain is built from TRBV30 and TRBJ2-1, with 8 nucleotides matching TRBD2. The CDR3 contains 14 residues. Germline values: CDR1 GTSNPN, CDR2 SVGIG (reference sequence). J lost 4 bases, V lost 0 bases, and 2 bases had no gene match. The DNA for the CDR3 is TGTGCCTGGAGTGTACTAGCGGCTTACAATGAGCAGTTCTTC. It specifies CAWSVLAAYNEQFF.

As DNA, the CDR3 is TGTGCCAGCAGTTTAGCCGGGAGCGGGTTGGGCACAGATACGCAGTATTTT. This sequence encodes CASSLAGSGLGTDTQYF. This chain connects TRBV12-3 or TRBV12-4 to TRBJ2-3, with D possibly being TRBD2 (6 bases). CDR3 length: 17 residues. The germline V and J ends were trimmed by 0 bases and 1 base, with 14 bases remaining between them.

The table lists this clonotype with many counts. The chain joins TRBV6-1 to TRBJ2-5; D perhaps matches TRBD1 (5 bases). Trimming removed 5 bases from V and 5 bases from J, with 15 bases in between. The CDR3 covers 14 residues. CDR1 and CDR2 from the germline V gene are MNHNS and SASEGT. The CDR3 is CASSRAWGLETQYF. The CDR3 DNA follows: TGTGCCAGCAGTAGGGCATGGGGCTTGGAGACCCAGTACTTC.

This clonotype was seen a handful of times. The rearrangement uses TRBV6-1 and TRBJ1-6; D possibly corresponds to TRBD1 (5 bases). CDR3 size: 13 residues. The germline V gene has CDR1 MNHNS and CDR2 SASEGT. Between the trimmed V and J ends, which lost 6 bases and 7 bases, there was a span of 10 bases. In nucleotides, the CDR3 is TGTGCCAGCAGGGGGACGGGGAATTCACCCCTCCACTTT. This sequence encodes CASRGTGNSPLHF.

The sample holds a few counts of this clonotype. V and J are TRBV28 and TRBJ2-1; D is uncertain. The CDR3 has 12 residues. V lost 7 bases and J lost 9, with 13 bases in between. In germline, CDR1 is MDHEN, CDR2 SYDVKM. The CDR3 DNA is TGTGCCAGCATAAAGGGTCAGCGTGAGCAGTTCTTC. This gives the protein CASIKGQREQFF.

This clonotype has a count of ten or more. This chain uses TRBV5-1 with TRBJ1-4; TRBD1 agrees at 8 bases. Germline V gene sequence: CDR1 SGHRS, CDR2 YFSETQ. The CDR3 has 13 amino acids. V shed 5 bases, J shed 11 bases, and the junction held 8 bases outside the gene matches. CDR3 sequence reads: CASSGTGGGKLFF. CDR3 DNA sequence: TGCGCCAGCAGTGGGACAGGAGGAGGGAAACTGTTTTTT.

This clonotype was seen at least ten times. The chain uses TRBV2 and TRBJ2-1, with D unresolved. V was cut by 3 bases and J by 10 bases, with 7 bases left in between. CDR1 and CDR2 from the germline V gene are SNHLY and FYNNEI. This CDR3 is built from 11 residues. CDR3 sequence: CASSDVGEQFF. In DNA form, the CDR3 reads TGTGCCAGCAGTGATGTGGGCGAGCAGTTCTTC.

The chain carries TRBV3-1 and TRBJ1-6; possible D gene TRBD1, 5 bases. Germline CDR1 LGHDT, CDR2 YNNKEL (reference sequence). Trimming took 4 bases from V and 5 from J, leaving 9 bases between them. The CDR3 has 14 amino acids. The CDR3 reads CASSRGRNNSPLHF. The CDR3 nucleotides read TGTGCCAGCAGCCGGGGGAGGAATAATTCACCCCTCCACTTT.

V gene TRBV5-1 combines with J gene TRBJ1-2; D remains ambiguous. Per germline, CDR1 SGHRS and CDR2 YFSETQ. CDR3 length: 13 amino acids. The V end was cut by 5 bases, the J end by 2 bases, with 10 bases between. CDR3 coding DNA: TGCGCCAGCAGTCCCGGGCACAACTATGGCTACACCTTC. It codes for CASSPGHNYGYTF. The entire variable domain, with the rest obtained from reference TRBV5-1 and TRBJ1-2, is as follows: KAGVTQTPRYLIKTRGQQVTLSCSPISGHRSVSWYQQTPGQGLQFLFEYFSETQRNKGNFPGRFSGRQFSNSRSEMNVSTLELGDSALYLCASSPGHNYGYTFGSGTRLTVV.